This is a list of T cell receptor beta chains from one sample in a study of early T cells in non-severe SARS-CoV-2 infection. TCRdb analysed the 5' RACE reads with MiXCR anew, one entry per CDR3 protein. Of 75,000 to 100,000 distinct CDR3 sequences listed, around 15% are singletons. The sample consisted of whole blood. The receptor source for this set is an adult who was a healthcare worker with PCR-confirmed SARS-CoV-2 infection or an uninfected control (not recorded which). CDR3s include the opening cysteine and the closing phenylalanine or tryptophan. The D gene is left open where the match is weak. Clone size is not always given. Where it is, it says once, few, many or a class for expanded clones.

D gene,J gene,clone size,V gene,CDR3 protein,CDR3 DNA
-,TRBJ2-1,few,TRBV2,CASSVDEQFF,TGTGCCAGCAGTGTGGATGAGCAGTTCTTC
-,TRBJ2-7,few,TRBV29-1,CSVANGGDYEQYF,TGCAGCGTTGCAAATGGAGGGGACTACGAGCAGTACTTC
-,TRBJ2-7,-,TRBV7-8,CASSLVRGQGAYEQYF,TGTGCCAGCAGCTTAGTAAGGGGACAAGGTGCCTACGAGCAGTACTTC
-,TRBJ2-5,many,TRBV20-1,CSAMDREETQYF,TGCAGTGCTATGGACAGAGAAGAGACCCAGTACTTC
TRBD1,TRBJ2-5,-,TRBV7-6,CASSTRPPGQGARETQYF,TGTGCCAGCAGCACCCGTCCACCGGGACAGGGGGCAAGGGAGACCCAGTACTTC
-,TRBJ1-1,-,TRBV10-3,CAISESDKGTTEAFF,TGTGCCATCAGTGAGTCGGATAAGGGGACCACTGAAGCTTTCTTT
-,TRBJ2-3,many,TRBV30,CAWSVGGLADTQYF,TGTGCCTGGAGTGTAGGAGGGTTGGCAGATACGCAGTATTTT
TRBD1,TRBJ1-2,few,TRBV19,CASMGQLFYGYTF,TGTGCCAGTATGGGACAGCTATTCTATGGCTACACCTTC
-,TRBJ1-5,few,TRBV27,CASSPSYSNQPQHF,TGTGCCAGCAGTCCCTCCTATAGCAATCAGCCCCAGCATTTT
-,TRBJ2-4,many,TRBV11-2,CASTTGPKNIQYF,TGTGCCAGCACCACGGGACCTAAAAACATTCAGTACTTC
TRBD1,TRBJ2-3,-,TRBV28,CASFGSGQGADTQYF,TGTGCCAGCTTCGGCTCGGGACAGGGGGCAGATACGCAGTATTTT
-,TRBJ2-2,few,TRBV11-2,CASSLRGGYNTGELFF,TGTGCCAGCAGCTTACGTGGGGGGTATAACACCGGGGAGCTGTTTTTT
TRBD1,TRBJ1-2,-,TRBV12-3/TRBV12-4,CASLGQGARNYGYTF,TGTGCCAGTCTCGGACAGGGGGCGCGAAACTATGGCTACACCTTC
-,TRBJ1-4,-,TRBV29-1,CSAEGLVGQKLFF,TGCAGCGCGGAAGGCCTAGTCGGTCAAAAACTGTTTTTT
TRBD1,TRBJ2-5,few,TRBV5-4,CASSSKTGVQETQYF,TGTGCCAGCAGCTCCAAGACAGGGGTCCAAGAGACCCAGTACTTC
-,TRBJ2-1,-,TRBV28,CASEIRGEQFF,TGTGCCAGCGAAATTAGGGGTGAGCAGTTCTTC
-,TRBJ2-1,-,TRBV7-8,CASGRQPSYNEQFF,TGTGCCAGCGGGCGACAGCCCTCCTACAATGAGCAGTTCTTC
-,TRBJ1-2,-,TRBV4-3,CASSQLQGGGYTF,TGCGCCAGCAGCCAATTACAGGGCGGGGGCTACACCTTC
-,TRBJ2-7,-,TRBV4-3,CASSQETGGYEQYF,TGCGCCAGCAGCCAAGAGACGGGCGGCTACGAGCAGTACTTC
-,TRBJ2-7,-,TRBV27,CASSLNEQYF,TGTGCCAGCAGTTTAAACGAGCAGTACTTC
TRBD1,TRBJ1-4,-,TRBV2,CASRDRGTANEKLFF,TGTGCCAGCAGGGACCGCGGGACAGCAAATGAAAAACTGTTTTTT
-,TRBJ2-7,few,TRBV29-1,CSARRGTENYEQYF,TGCAGCGCCCGACGGGGGACAGAAAACTACGAGCAGTACTTC
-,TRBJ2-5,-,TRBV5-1,CASSPTDGETQYF,TGCGCCAGCAGCCCGACCGATGGAGAGACCCAGTACTTC
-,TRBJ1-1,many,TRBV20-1,CSANRDMNTEAFF,TGCAGTGCCAACAGGGACATGAACACTGAAGCTTTCTTT
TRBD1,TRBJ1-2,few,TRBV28,CASSEGGQGIGDGYTF,TGTGCCAGCAGCGAAGGGGGACAGGGCATTGGGGATGGCTACACCTTC
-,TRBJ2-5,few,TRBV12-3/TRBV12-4,CASSSPGTILQETQYF,TGTGCCAGCAGTTCGCCCGGGACGATCCTACAAGAGACCCAGTACTTC
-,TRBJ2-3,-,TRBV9,CASSVRTSTDTQYF,TGTGCCAGCAGCGTCCGGACTAGCACAGATACGCAGTATTTT
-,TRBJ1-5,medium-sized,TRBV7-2,CASSLDAAQPQHF,TGTGCCAGCAGCTTAGACGCGGCTCAGCCCCAGCATTTT
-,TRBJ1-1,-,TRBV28,CASSSPSREAFF,TGTGCCAGCAGCTCTCCTTCACGGGAAGCTTTCTTT
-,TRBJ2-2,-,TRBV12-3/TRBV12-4,CASSLDPFNTGELFF,TGTGCCAGCAGTTTGGATCCCTTCAACACCGGGGAGCTGTTTTTT